The 27 T cell receptor beta chains below come from one sample, sequenced in a study of shared clonotypes between healthy human individuals. Profiled with immunoSEQ multiplex PCR; TCRdb holds only in-frame clones, not every one. The sample contains 450,000 to 500,000 clones, around 85% of which appear only once. The sequenced material came from PBMCs. These receptors were taken from a woman aged 40 to 49 in good health. Some clones in this sample may be carry-over from other donors' samples.

The chain carries TRBV11-2 and TRBJ1-2, with D possibly being TRBD1 (5 bases). Germline-derived CDR1 and CDR2 are SGHAT and FQNNGV. This CDR3 has 15 amino acids. V lost 4 bases to trimming and J lost 5 bases, with 17 bases between them. The CDR3 DNA follows: TGTGCCAGCAGCTCTTACAGGAGGCCTGATTATGGCTACACCTTC. This codes for CASSSYRRPDYGYTF.

As to this clone: The conserved phenylalanine or tryptophan is not found at the CDR3 terminus, so this likely reflects a read error. Because the CDR3's place on the DNA is in doubt, the DNA is left out and the CDR3 is given as listed by TCRdb. The chain uses TRBV30 and TRBJ2-7; the table names TRBD2, a call not compared with the DNA. Germline loops: CDR1 GTSNPN, CDR2 SVGIG (reference sequence). The CDR3 sequence runs 11 residues, both termini included. The CDR3 region is CAWSVSRLAAR.

In the case of this clone: This sequence is one base from a far larger clone and is likely a read error. The chain recombines TRBV4-1 with TRBJ1-2, with D hard to call. This CDR3 contains 14 residues. Germline V gene data show CDR1 as MGHRA and CDR2 as YSYEKL. The CDR3 sequence: CASSQDRSNYSYTF. The CDR3 nucleotides are TGCGCCAGCAGCCAAGACAGGAGTAACTATAGCTACACCTTC.

This clone showed up many times. The chain joins TRBV18 to TRBJ2-7, with D tentatively TRBD2 (6 bases). CDR1 and CDR2 from the germline V gene are KGHSH and LQKENI. Between the trimmed V and J ends, which lost 1 base and 3 bases, there was a span of 10 bases. The CDR3 has 14 amino acids. The chain's CDR3 is CASSPRGRFYEQYF. CDR3 nucleotide sequence: TGTGCCAGCTCACCACGAGGGAGGTTCTACGAGCAGTACTTC.

A word on this clone: A far bigger clonotype differs at one base, so this is likely a read error. This chain uses TRBV30 with TRBJ1-5; 12 nucleotides agree with TRBD1. The CDR3 is 17 residues long. The germline V gene encodes CDR1 GTSNPN and CDR2 SVGIG (reference sequence). CDR3 nucleotide sequence: TGTGTCTGGAGTGCCCTCGGGGGACAGGGGGCGAGTCAGCCCCAGCATTTT. Amino acids: CVWSALGGQGASQPQHF.

V and J are TRBV5-1 and TRBJ2-2; 8 bases align to TRBD1. With V trimmed by 0 bases and J by 4 bases, 8 bases remained unmatched. CDR1 is SGHRS, CDR2 YFSETQ, per germline. The CDR3 has 17 amino acids. The CDR3 loop reads CASSLGPGGPLTGELFF. The CDR3 DNA reads as TGCGCCAGCAGCTTGGGCCCAGGGGGCCCTCTCACCGGGGAGCTGTTTTTT.

This clone occurred once. This sequence joins TRBV7-2 and TRBJ2-1, with 7 bases identical to TRBD2. This CDR3 is 16 amino acids long. Germline V CDR1 and CDR2: SGHTA, FQGNSA. V gave up 0 bases and J gave up 3 bases; unmatched junction bases: 5. The CDR3 is CASSLAVGGGYNEQFF. For the CDR3, the DNA is TGTGCCAGCAGCTTAGCGGTAGGCGGGGGCTACAATGAGCAGTTCTTC.

In regard to this clone: Other DNA sequences in this specimen translate into the identical CDR3. This sequence joins TRBV15 and TRBJ2-7; D not resolved. V was trimmed by 0 bases and J by 4 bases, leaving 7 bases between them. The CDR3 is made up of 13 amino acids. Looked up from germline, CDR1 is LNHNV and CDR2 is YYDKDF (reference sequence). CDR3 nucleotides: TGTGCCACCAGCAGAGATAGAAGTTACGAGCAGTACTTC. It codes for CATSRDRSYEQYF.

This rearrangement joins TRBV7-9 to TRBJ1-1; 10 nucleotides agree with TRBD1. V was clipped by 5 bases and J by 5 bases; unmatched bases: 8. Germline CDR1 reads SEHNR; CDR2 reads FQNEAQ (reference sequence). CDR3 size: 15 residues. CDR3 loop: CASSPRQGAETEAFF. CDR3 sequence (DNA): TGTGCCAGCAGCCCCCGACAGGGGGCAGAGACTGAAGCTTTCTTT.

This clone was detected once. The chain combines TRBV7-9 with TRBJ2-3, with 11 bases matching TRBD2. Germline CDR1 is SEHNR and CDR2 is FQNEAQ (reference sequence). This CDR3 spans 15 amino acids. With 5 bases clipped from V and 2 bases from J, the junction kept 3 bases outside the gene matches. CDR3 in DNA: TGTGCCAGCAGCCCGGGACTAGCGGCCACAGATACGCAGTATTTT. It translates to CASSPGLAATDTQYF.

The sample holds one count of this clone. This chain uses TRBV11-2 with TRBJ2-1; 10 nucleotides agree with TRBD2. The CDR3 totals 15 residues. Germline CDR1 reads SGHAT; CDR2 reads FQNNGV. V shed 3 bases and J 7 bases; nucleotides not matched to a gene: 6. The CDR3 sequence: CASSFSGLADNEQFF. DNA for the CDR3: TGTGCCAGCAGCTTCTCTGGACTAGCGGATAATGAGCAGTTCTTC.

The V call is TRBV7-9, the J call TRBJ2-7; D gene ambiguous. The CDR3 runs 13 residues. Germline values: CDR1 SEHNR, CDR2 FQNEAQ (reference sequence). V lost 2 bases to trimming and J lost 10 bases, with 15 bases between them. The CDR3 bases are TGTGCCAGCAGCTTATTTGATTCGGGTAACCAGTACTTC. The encoded protein is CASSLFDSGNQYF.

The rearrangement links TRBV18 to TRBJ2-7; no definite D call. The CDR3 is 13 residues long. With 4 bases removed from V and 7 bases from J, the gap between germline ends came to 14 bases. The germline CDR1 and CDR2 sequences are KGHSH and LQKENI. The CDR3 reads CASSRGVPGEQYF. CDR3 DNA sequence: TGTGCCAGCTCACGCGGCGTTCCTGGAGAGCAGTACTTC. Full variable domain (remainder filled in from reference TRBV18 and TRBJ2-7): NAGVMQNPRHLVRRRGQEARLRCSPMKGHSHVYWYRQLPEEGLKFMVYLQKENIIDESGMPKERFSAEFPKEGPSILRIQQVVRGDSAAYFCASSRGVPGEQYFGPGTRLTVT.

The chain carries TRBV19 and TRBJ1-5, with TRBD1 as a possible D gene (6 bases). V was pared by 2 bases and J by 2 bases, with 10 bases between. The CDR3 has 15 residues. Germline V gives CDR1 LNHDA, CDR2 SQIVND (reference sequence). CDR3 protein: CASSILGQRNQPQHF. The CDR3 DNA follows: TGTGCCAGTAGTATACTCGGACAGCGCAATCAGCCCCAGCATTTT.

This rearrangement joins TRBV9 to TRBJ2-1, with D unclear. Germline V lookup: CDR1 SGDLS, CDR2 YYNGEE. V was pared by 7 bases and J by 4 bases, with 15 bases between. The CDR3 is made up of 14 amino acids. This CDR3 reads CASSLGTTYNEQFF. The CDR3 DNA reads as TGTGCCAGCTCCTTGGGCACAACTTACAATGAGCAGTTCTTC.

V is TRBV4-3 and J is TRBJ2-1; a possible D gene is TRBD2 (6 bases). Trimming left V 0 bases short and J 1 base short, with 13 bases between. Germline-derived CDR1 and CDR2 are LGHNA and YSLEER. This CDR3 contains 17 residues. DNA for the CDR3: TGCGCCAGCAGCCAAGATTGGATAGCGGTGTCCTACAATGAGCAGTTCTTC. It specifies CASSQDWIAVSYNEQFF.

The chain joins TRBV5-1 to TRBJ2-7; 9 bases match TRBD1. Germline V lookup: CDR1 SGHRS, CDR2 YFSETQ. V dropped 4 bases and J dropped 6; count of bases not matched to a gene: 5. The CDR3 is 13 residues long. The CDR3 coding sequence is TGCGCCAGCAGCGCAACAGGGGGCGGCGAGCAGTACTTC. Its translation: CASSATGGGEQYF.

This clone was found many times. The chain carries TRBV18 and TRBJ2-6; no firm D call. This CDR3 comprises 16 residues. V lost 0 bases and J 0 bases, leaving 6 bases between the germline ends. The V gene's germline CDR1 is KGHSH and CDR2 LQKENI. For the CDR3, the DNA is TGTGCCAGCTCACCACCGTCCTTCTCTGGGGCCAACGTCCTGACTTTC. Protein sequence: CASSPPSFSGANVLTF.

J is TRBJ2-2 and V is TRBV28, with 11 bases fitting TRBD2. The CDR3 contains 15 residues. Trimming cost V 3 bases and J 6 bases; bases outside gene matches: 3. Germline-derived CDR1 and CDR2 are MDHEN and SYDVKM. The CDR3 protein is CASSFSGRASGELFF. The CDR3 DNA is TGTGCCAGCAGTTTTAGCGGGAGGGCCTCCGGGGAGCTGTTTTTT.

On this clone itself: A far larger clone lies a single base away; this is likely a read error. This CDR3 is also generated by other DNA sequences in the sample. The V gene is TRBV5-1, the J gene TRBJ2-2, with a tentative D call TRBD1 (6 bases). V lost 4 bases to trimming and J lost 8 bases, with 15 bases between them. The CDR3 is 14 amino acids. Germline V gene lookup returns CDR1 SGHRS and CDR2 YFSETQ. The CDR3 coding sequence is TGCGCCAGCAGCCAAACTACAGGGCCTGGGGAGCTGTTTTTT. Encoded protein: CASSQTTGPGELFF.

V and J are TRBV6-6 and TRBJ1-1, with TRBD1 as a possible D gene (6 bases). The V end was cut by 6 bases, the J end by 6 bases, with 11 bases between. The CDR3 spans 12 residues. Germline CDR1 reads MNHNY; CDR2 reads SVGAGI (reference sequence). Here the CDR3 DNA reads TGTGCCAGCAGCAACAGGGTCCCTGAAGCTTTCTTT. Translation: CASSNRVPEAFF.

The table lists this clone with a few counts. A much larger clone sits a single nucleotide away, making a read error possible. This chain joins TRBV11-2 and TRBJ2-5; 10 bases agree with TRBD1. This CDR3 has 17 residues. CDR1 is SGHAT and CDR2 is FQNNGV in the germline V gene. Unmatched junction bases numbered 12, after V lost 4 bases and J lost 4 bases. The CDR3 loop reads CASSYSGTGDIGETQYF. The CDR3 nucleotides read TGTGCCAGCAGCTATAGCGGGACAGGGGACATCGGAGAGACCCAGTACTTC.

The genes are TRBV28 and TRBJ2-1; D perhaps matches TRBD2 (6 bases). Germline V gene sequence: CDR1 MDHEN, CDR2 SYDVKM. V was clipped by 10 bases and J by 0 bases, with 10 bases between them. The length of the CDR3 is 13 residues. The CDR3 loop is CATGDFSYNEQFF. In DNA, the CDR3 is TGTGCCACCGGGGACTTCTCCTACAATGAGCAGTTCTTC.

Regarding this clone: The likely explanation is a read error, given a far larger clone one base away. V is TRBV6-1 and J is TRBJ1-2, with D perhaps TRBD1 (5 bases). The germline V and J ends were trimmed by 7 bases and 7 bases, with 19 bases remaining between them. Looked up from germline, CDR1 is MNHNS and CDR2 is SASEGT. The CDR3 is 14 amino acids. CDR3 region: CASTRERGSCGYTF. The CDR3 nucleotides read TGTGCCAGCACCCGGGAGAGGGGCTCCTGTGGCTACACCTTC.

V gene TRBV2 combines with J gene TRBJ2-1; D is ambiguous. V was trimmed by 7 bases and J by 2 bases, leaving 12 bases between them. The CDR3 extends over 14 amino acids. CDR1 SNHLY and CDR2 FYNNEI come from the germline V gene. The DNA of the CDR3 is TGTGCCAGCATTGTCGGCCTTGCCTACAATGAGCAGTTCTTC. Translated, it gives CASIVGLAYNEQFF.

This clone showed up just a few times. A much larger clonotype is one base distant, so this may be a read error. Other DNA sequences in the same sample also yield this CDR3. The chain joins TRBV10-1 to TRBJ1-4, with D uncertain. Trimming stripped 10 bases from V and 3 bases from J, with 15 bases between. This CDR3 region has 14 residues. CDR1 WNHNN and CDR2 SYGVQD come from the germline V gene (reference sequence). The CDR3 nucleotides are TGCGCCAAATCTCCTACAGCCTCTAATGAAAAACTGTTTTTT. It is translated as CAKSPTASNEKLFF.

This rearrangement joins TRBV7-8 to TRBJ2-7, with D perhaps TRBD2 (5 bases). The CDR3 has 14 residues. The germline V and J ends were trimmed by 4 bases and 6 bases, with 16 bases remaining between them. CDR1 is SGHVS and CDR2 is FQNEAQ in the germline V gene. The CDR3 coding sequence is TGTGCCAGCAGCTCAAGCGGACGCTGGTCCGAGCAGTACTTC. It yields the protein CASSSSGRWSEQYF.